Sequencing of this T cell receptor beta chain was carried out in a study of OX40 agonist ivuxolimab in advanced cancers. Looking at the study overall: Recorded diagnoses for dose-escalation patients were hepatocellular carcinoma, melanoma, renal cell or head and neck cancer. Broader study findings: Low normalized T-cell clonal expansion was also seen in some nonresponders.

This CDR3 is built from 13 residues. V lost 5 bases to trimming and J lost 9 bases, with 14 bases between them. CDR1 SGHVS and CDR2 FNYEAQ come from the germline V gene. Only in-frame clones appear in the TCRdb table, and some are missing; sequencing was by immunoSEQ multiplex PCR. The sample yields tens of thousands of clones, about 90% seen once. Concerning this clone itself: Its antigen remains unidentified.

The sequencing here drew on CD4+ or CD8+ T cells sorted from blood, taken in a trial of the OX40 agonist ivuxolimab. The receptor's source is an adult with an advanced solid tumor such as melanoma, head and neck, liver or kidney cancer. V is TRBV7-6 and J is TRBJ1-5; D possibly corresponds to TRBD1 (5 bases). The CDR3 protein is CASSDSSPGPQHF. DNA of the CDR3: TGTGCCAGCAGCGACAGCTCCCCAGGGCCCCAGCATTTT.